The clone carrying this TCR beta chain was detected ten times or more. Its specificity is unknown. The sample originates from a study of CD8 T cells in ankylosing spondylitis. Quantitative 5'-RACE with molecular barcodes was used to make the TCR beta libraries. TCRdb re-analysed the 5' RACE reads in MiXCR, keeping a single row per CDR3 protein. The data show about 240,000 distinct CDR3 sequences, about 11% seen once. V trimming: 0 bases; J trimming: 7 bases; junction bases outside the gene matches: 7. The CDR3 consists of 15 residues. Germline V gene data show CDR1 as DFQATT and CDR2 as SNEGSKA (reference sequence). Study-wide points: Earlier authors reported some of these motif variants in reactive arthritis synovial fluid and blood. Reportedly, disease-linked clones are significantly enriched in ankylosing spondylitis patients' matched synovial fluid. The study identified a TCR beta motif of roughly eight highly homologous variants that appeared characteristic of ankylosing spondylitis blood.

This chain uses TRBV20-1 with TRBJ2-7, with 12 bases identical to TRBD2. Sequenced sample: blood, either unsorted or a sorted T cell fraction (not recorded which). The sequence came from a male donor with ankylosing spondylitis or in good health (not recorded which). The CDR3 reads CSAREGTSGGFEQYF. CDR3 in DNA: TGCAGTGCTAGAGAGGGCACTAGCGGGGGGTTTGAGCAGTACTTC.